The sequence of this T cell receptor (beta chain) was determined in a study of human T cells and chemical hapten exposure. TCRdb processed the RACE reads anew with MiXCR; each CDR3 protein has one entry. Among some 52,000 distinct CDR3 sequences, 9.9% were seen once, and the ten largest hold 15% to 20%. Germline CDR1 SGHNT, CDR2 YYREEE (reference sequence). The CDR3 loop spans 14 amino acids. V shed 2 bases, J shed 5 bases, and the junction held 4 bases outside the gene matches. Time point here: patch test 3, about 24 weeks after DPC sensitization. Treatment in this sample: therapeutic diphenylcyclopropenone sensitization with weekly scalp DPC. This clonotype was counted only a few times.

This chain connects TRBV5-4 to TRBJ2-7, with TRBD2 identical over 10 bases. This TCR was recovered from a woman between 35 and 50 years old with alopecia areata. Some clones in this sample may be carry-over from other donors' samples. Sequenced here: whole blood, sampled in connection with sensitization to the hapten diphenylcyclopropenone (DPC). DNA of the CDR3: TGTGCCAGCAGCTTCTCAGCGGGGGGGAACGAGCAGTACTTC. As protein: CASSFSAGGNEQYF.